This T cell receptor beta chain was identified during a study of CD8 T cells in Susac syndrome. Negative magnetic isolation gave CD8+ and CD4+ cells; FACS enriched CD8+ TEMRA. About 0.45 to 1 ug RNA was reverse transcribed with random hexamers. TCRdb itself ran the immunoSEQ multiplex PCR reads through MiXCR, one entry per CDR3 protein. Seen here are fewer than 85,000 distinct CDR3 sequences, just under 95% observed once, and the top ten hold about 0.38%. The receptor's source is a human donor with multiple sclerosis. Sequencing used CD8+ T cells from PBMCs.

The CDR3 nucleotides read TGTGCCTGGAGGCGGGTAGCGGGGGCCTACAATGAGCAGTTCTTC. Translated: CAWRRVAGAYNEQFF. The J gene is TRBJ2-1, the V gene TRBV30; 9 bases line up with TRBD2. After removal of 3 bases from V and 2 bases from J, the junction contained 5 bases not matched to a gene. The germline V gene has CDR1 GTSNPN and CDR2 SVGIG (reference sequence). CDR3 length: 15 amino acids.